This is a list of T cell receptor beta chains from one sample in a study of cytomegalovirus exposure and HLA in healthy donors. The method was immunoSEQ multiplex PCR; TCRdb's version includes in-frame clones alone and lacks a portion of them. Of about 220,000 clones listed, just over 85% are singletons. The material sequenced was PBMCs. Every receptor here comes from a woman younger than 30 in good health and CMV-seronegative. CDR3s include the opening cysteine and the closing phenylalanine or tryptophan. The D gene is left open where the match is weak.

J gene	D gene	V gene	CDR3 protein
TRBJ2-5	TRBD1	TRBV28	CASSLPGQGRETQYF
TRBJ2-2	NA	TRBV29-1	CSVGGDRWAGELFF
TRBJ1-4	NA	TRBV25-1	CASSDGRGTNEKLFF
TRBJ2-7	NA	TRBV29-1	CSVAFPSTYEQYF
TRBJ1-2	NA	TRBV5-1	CASSSSGTYGYTF
TRBJ1-1	TRBD1	TRBV18	CASSPMTGTLNTEAFF
TRBJ2-7	TRBD1	TRBV27	CASSYGPGQTYEQYF
TRBJ1-2	TRBD1	TRBV5-1	CASSLRQGANYGYTF
TRBJ2-1	NA	TRBV14	CASSPRTDYNEQFF
TRBJ1-1	TRBD1	TRBV6-1	CASSDPGTGYAEAFF
TRBJ2-7	NA	TRBV27	CASSLSGLALSYEQYF
TRBJ1-2	NA	TRBV6-5	CASSYSAALKDGYTF
TRBJ2-3	TRBD2	TRBV2	CASRGTSGADTQYF